The present TCR beta chain was sequenced within a study of blood T cell repertoires in COVID-19. Germline values: CDR1 KGHSH, CDR2 LQKENI. CDR3 length equals 12 residues. V shed 6 bases and J shed 13 bases, with 18 bases lying between them. Using immunoSEQ multiplex PCR, the repertoire was profiled, and TCRdb retains in-frame clones only, with some absent. This table has fewer than 150,000 clones, approximately 78% appearing once. This clone has just one count. The material sequenced was peripheral blood. The origin of this receptor is a man in his sixties who had recovered from COVID-19. The chain couples TRBV18 to TRBJ1-1; D possibly corresponds to TRBD1 (5 bases). Here the CDR3 DNA reads TGTGCCAGCTCCCTCCCGGACACGGCAGGTTTCTTT. It codes for CASSLPDTAGFF.